This T cell receptor (beta chain) appears in the sequencing data of a study of preoperative IRX-2 immunotherapy in early breast cancer (dated by TCRdb to between 2018 and 2020). Libraries came from the immunoSEQ multiplex PCR assay. In its TCRdb copy, this immuneACCESS table keeps in-frame sequences only and misses some clones. Where compared with another copy, unresolved V genes explain less than half of these, and the others have no known cause. The sample includes roughly 43,000 clones, with about 95% observed a single time. Of the sample, over 1.5% is held by the ten largest clones. This clone occurred once. Its antigen specificity is not known. No much larger clone exists at a distance of one base, and base qualities are not known. Sample treatment or condition, as interpreted from the label and publication: preoperative locoregional IRX-2 cytokine immunotherapy. The samples were obtained from a phase Ib study in which preoperative, locoregional IRX-2 cytokine immunotherapy intended to prime immune responses was tested. Patients with early-stage breast cancer who were given IRX-2 before surgery served as donors.

The junction carries 17 bases between V and J, which are trimmed by 5 bases and 6 bases respectively. CDR1 and CDR2 were assigned from the germline V gene (reference sequence) as MNHEY and SMNVEV. The CDR3 has 15 amino acids, counting the end cysteine and phenylalanine. The read is trimmed to its CDR3 DNA, 45 bases read in frame from base 1. This clonotype was sampled from a human donor with breast cancer. The sequenced sample was tumor tissue, obtained after IRX-2 immunotherapy. The chain joins TRBV27 to TRBJ2-1; the D gene is perhaps TRBD1, on 5 matching bases. The nucleotide sequence is given as TGTGCCAGCAGTGTCGGACACCCGAAAACCAATGAGCAGTTCTTC. Translated, it gives CASSVGHPKTNEQFF.